A single sample is the source of the 11 T cell receptor beta chains below, sequenced in a study of a mutant IDH1 vaccine in newly diagnosed glioma. Time point denoted: baseline, week 1 (first vaccination visit). Stated treatment: pre-vaccination baseline after standard-of-care therapy. This table comes from immunoSEQ multiplex PCR, and its TCRdb copy is limited to in-frame clones, with some not included. The sample shows 60,000 to 75,000 clones, roughly 78% of them seen only once. Here the sequenced sample was PBMCs, taken from a glioma patient treated with radiotherapy, temozolomide or both. The source of these receptors is a man over 45 with glioma.

A few counts support this clone. The V and J genes are TRBV6-5 and TRBJ1-2; maybe TRBD1 (6 bases). The germline V and J ends were trimmed by 0 bases and 4 bases, with 12 bases remaining between them. CDR1 and CDR2 (germline): MNHEY, SVGAGI. The CDR3 loop spans 15 amino acids. In nucleotides, the CDR3 is TGTGCCAGCAGTTACTCGTGGAGGGGGTTCTATGGCTACACCTTC. It encodes CASSYSWRGFYGYTF.

The chain carries TRBV6-9 and TRBJ2-1; TRBD2 agrees at 9 bases. The CDR3 is 15 residues long. In germline, CDR1 is MNHGY, CDR2 SVAAGI. J lost 5 bases, V lost 10 bases, and 12 bases had no gene match. This chain's CDR3 is CATPKAGGKDNEQFF. The CDR3 region has the DNA TGTGCCACCCCCAAGGCGGGGGGGAAGGACAATGAGCAGTTCTTC.

The V call is TRBV7-3, the J call TRBJ2-5, with 12 bases aligning to TRBD2. The V and J ends lost 5 bases and 5 bases, in that order; junction bases with no gene match: 6. The germline gives CDR1 SGHTA, CDR2 FQGTGA. The length of the CDR3 is 15 residues. The CDR3 DNA sequence: TGTGCCAGCAGCCGACTAGCGGGGGCTGGGGAGACCCAGTACTTC. This translates into CASSRLAGAGETQYF.

This clone was seen only once. The genes are TRBV19 and TRBJ1-2, with D perhaps TRBD1 (5 bases). V dropped 5 bases and J dropped 4 bases, with 17 bases sitting between them. The germline V gene has CDR1 LNHDA and CDR2 SQIVND (reference sequence). CDR3 length equals 15 residues. In DNA, the CDR3 is TGTGCCAGTAGTCATAATCGGGACGTCAGCTATGGCTACACCTTC. This gives the protein CASSHNRDVSYGYTF.

This clone came up a few times. The chain employs TRBV7-2 and TRBJ2-7, with 11 positions matching TRBD1. The CDR3 sequence is 16 residues long. Germline V gene sequence: CDR1 SGHTA, CDR2 FQGNSA. V lost 5 bases, J lost 3 bases, and 9 bases stayed unmatched. In DNA, the CDR3 is TGTGCCAGCAGCCCCTCTTCCGGGACAGGGGGCTACGAGCAGTACTTC. It encodes CASSPSSGTGGYEQYF.

CDR3 DNA: TGCAGTGCTAGTGGGACAGACGGCTACACCTTC. Amino acid sequence: CSASGTDGYTF. This chain uses TRBV20-1 with TRBJ1-2; 7 positions agree with TRBD1. Germline lookup yields CDR1 DFQATT and CDR2 SNEGSKA (reference sequence). J was trimmed by 8 bases and V by 3 bases; bases with no gene match: 3. This CDR3 is built from 11 residues.

The chain links TRBV9 to TRBJ1-4; D possibly corresponds to TRBD1 (5 bases). V dropped 2 bases and J dropped 7 bases, with 9 bases sitting between them. There are 13 residues in the CDR3. Germline V CDR1 and CDR2: SGDLS, YYNGEE. The CDR3 DNA follows: TGTGCCAGCAGCGTCGGGACCAGTGAAAAACTGTTTTTT. It is translated as CASSVGTSEKLFF.

The chain couples TRBV9 to TRBJ1-1; TRBD1 matches at 7 bases. The length of the CDR3 is 15 residues. J lost 0 bases, V lost 0 bases, and 2 bases had no gene match. Germline V gene data show CDR1 as SGDLS and CDR2 as YYNGEE. CDR3 bases: TGTGCCAGCAGCGTAGGGACAGGTGTGAACACTGAAGCTTTCTTT. This sequence encodes CASSVGTGVNTEAFF.

The chain combines TRBV5-1 with TRBJ1-2; D is perhaps TRBD1 (6 bases). CDR3 size: 13 residues. Trimming took 6 bases from V and 5 from J, leaving 14 bases between them. The germline CDR1 and CDR2 sequences are SGHRS and YFSETQ. CDR3: CASKQGLEYGYTF. The CDR3 DNA follows: TGCGCCAGCAAACAGGGCCTAGAGTATGGCTACACCTTC.

The chain has TRBV30 and TRBJ2-7, with D hard to call. The CDR3 extends over 15 amino acids. Trimming left V 0 bases short and J 2 bases short, with 14 bases between. CDR1 GTSNPN and CDR2 SVGIG come from the germline V gene (reference sequence). The CDR3 DNA is TGTGCCTGGAGTGTAATCGGTTGGCCTACCTACGAGCAGTACTTC. Its protein is CAWSVIGWPTYEQYF.

This clone was seen a few times. The genes are TRBV4-3 and TRBJ1-1; 9 bases agree with TRBD1. The germline gives CDR1 LGHNA, CDR2 YSLEER. The CDR3 is 16 residues long. The V and J ends lost 0 bases and 5 bases, in that order; junction bases with no gene match: 7. CDR3: CASSQDIGQGMTEAFF. The CDR3 DNA sequence: TGCGCCAGCAGCCAAGATATCGGACAGGGGATGACTGAAGCTTTCTTT.